This section outlines one T cell receptor (beta chain) sequence together with its context. No antigen is known for it. These data originate in a study of vaccination and CD4 T cells after COVID-19. Across the study: Convalescent donors totaled six males and four females, including two who were Hispanic. Study-wide results and caveats: Rising from approximately 21 to 38, the median of SARS-CoV-2-reactive clonotypes did not change significantly.

Sequenced with the Oncomine TCR Beta short-read assay was DNA taken from cultured CD4+ T cells. TCRdb redid the calling of the PCR reads with MiXCR, one entry per CDR3 protein. The data hold some 25,000 distinct CDR3 sequences, with approximately 64% observed a single time. Treatment given: approximately nine-day PBMC culture with coronavirus spike peptide pools or control peptides (ViraFEST assay). The germline V gene encodes CDR1 DFQATT and CDR2 SNEGSKA (reference sequence). The ends were cut back, 6 bases at V and 1 base at J, with 17 bases in the middle. This CDR3 is 15 amino acids long. V gene TRBV20-1 combines with J gene TRBJ2-3; tentatively, D is TRBD2 (6 bases). The receptor's source is a human donor who received a COVID-19 vaccine. Specimen: CD4+ T cells from blood, cultured in vitro, collected after SARS-CoV-2 vaccination. The DNA for the CDR3 is TGCAGTGCCAACGGGGCGGGGCCTGGCACAGATACGCAGTATTTT. It codes for CSANGAGPGTDTQYF.